This passage covers 21 T cell receptor beta chains from one sample sequenced in a study of shared clonotypes between healthy human individuals. Only in-frame clones appear in the TCRdb table, and some are missing; sequencing was by immunoSEQ multiplex PCR. The sample has 2 million to 2.5 million clones, around 95% seen once; the top ten hold roughly 0.13%. The sample comprised naive CD4+ T cells sorted from blood. Subset specified: CD45RA+ positively selected. These receptors were obtained from a man between 18 and 35 years old in good health.

The CDR3 DNA is TGTGCCAGCAGCTTAGCGATCTCAGGGAACTATGGCTACACCTTC. It yields the protein CASSLAISGNYGYTF. V and J are TRBV7-9 and TRBJ1-2; the D gene is possibly TRBD1 (5 bases). V lost 0 bases and J 2 bases, leaving 10 bases between the germline ends. Germline values: CDR1 SEHNR, CDR2 FQNEAQ (reference sequence). This CDR3 is 15 amino acids long.

The chain employs TRBV11-2 and TRBJ2-5; D remains ambiguous. CDR3 length equals 15 residues. Trimming took 5 bases from V and 3 from J, leaving 16 bases between them. Germline V gene sequence: CDR1 SGHAT, CDR2 FQNNGV. DNA of the CDR3: TGTGCCAGCAGCCGTTTGGGAAGGGAAAAAGAGACCCAGTACTTC. Translated: CASSRLGREKETQYF.

The gene calls are TRBV10-1 and TRBJ2-2; D could derive from TRBD1 or TRBD2 (5 bases each). V was cut by 6 bases and J by 2 bases, with 10 bases left in between. The CDR3 extends over 14 amino acids. The germline V gene has CDR1 WNHNN and CDR2 SYGVQD (reference sequence). CDR3 bases: TGCGCCAGCAGGTCCGGGGACAACACCGGGGAGCTGTTTTTT. Translated, it gives CASRSGDNTGELFF.

The chain's CDR3 is CASSSLGSAGEQFF. In DNA form, the CDR3 reads TGTGCCAGCAGCTCTCTGGGGTCCGCTGGGGAGCAGTTCTTC. The chain links TRBV7-3 to TRBJ2-1; the D is unclear. Between the trimmed V and J ends, which lost 4 bases and 10 bases, there was a span of 17 bases. The germline V gene has CDR1 SGHTA and CDR2 FQGTGA. The CDR3 sequence is 14 residues long.

The chain carries TRBV18 and TRBJ2-3, with 7 positions matching TRBD1. J gave up 3 bases and V 6 bases, and 15 bases lay outside the gene matches. Per the germline V gene, CDR1 is KGHSH and CDR2 is LQKENI. The CDR3 spans 17 residues. The CDR3 spells CASSEPQRGQRTDTQYF. Written as DNA, the CDR3 is TGTGCCAGCTCTGAACCCCAGAGGGGGCAGAGGACAGATACGCAGTATTTT.

The chain joins TRBV27 to TRBJ2-2; D possibly corresponds to TRBD1 (6 bases). Germline CDR1 and CDR2: MNHEY and SMNVEV (reference sequence). V was pared by 4 bases and J by 6 bases, with 9 bases between. This CDR3 has 13 residues. The CDR3 DNA reads TGTGCCAGCAGTTCAGACAGGTCCGGGGAGCTGTTTTTT. Its protein is CASSSDRSGELFF.

In the case of this clone: A much bigger clone sits one base away, suggesting this may be a read error. V gene TRBV5-1 combines with J gene TRBJ2-2; the D is unclear. CDR1 is SGHRS, CDR2 YFSETQ, per germline. There are 12 residues in the CDR3. CDR3 sequence: CASSLNAGELFF. The DNA for the CDR3 is TGCGCCAGCAGCTTGAACGCCGGGGAGCTGTTTTTT.

The chain is built from TRBV10-3 and TRBJ2-7; 8 nucleotides align to TRBD2. The CDR3 consists of 15 residues. Per germline, CDR1 ENHRY and CDR2 SYGVKD. V lost 0 bases and J lost 4; bases outside the gene matches: 5. The CDR3: CAISESISGSYEQYF. As DNA, the CDR3 is TGTGCCATCAGTGAGTCGATAAGCGGGAGTTACGAGCAGTACTTC.

The gene calls are TRBV12-2 and TRBJ1-1. TRBV12-2 counts as a pseudogene. The CDR3 is 15 residues long. CDR3 nucleotide sequence: TGTGCAAGTCGCTTATTATCTCCCCGGAACACTGAAGCTTTCTTT. Residues: CASRLLSPRNTEAFF.

This rearrangement joins TRBV30 to TRBJ1-6; D not certain. Trimming left V 0 bases short and J 8 bases short, with 11 bases between. The CDR3 is made up of 14 amino acids. Germline CDR1 is GTSNPN and CDR2 is SVGIG (reference sequence). The CDR3 DNA is TGTGCCTGGAGTGTTTCAGGACCCGATTCACCCCTCCACTTT. Translated: CAWSVSGPDSPLHF.

This clone has more than one count but fewer than ten. The chain has TRBV30 and TRBJ1-1, with 8 bases identical to TRBD1. J lost 0 bases, V lost 5 bases, and 5 bases had no gene match. The length of the CDR3 is 14 residues. Per germline, CDR1 GTSNPN and CDR2 SVGIG (reference sequence). The CDR3 nucleotides are TGTGCCTGGGACTCGGGACAGGTGAACACTGAAGCTTTCTTT. It translates to CAWDSGQVNTEAFF.

In the case of this clone: Other DNA variants within this sample encode the same CDR3. The V and J genes are TRBV25-1 and TRBJ2-3; D may be TRBD1 or TRBD2 (5 bases each). The length of the CDR3 is 13 residues. Germline V gives CDR1 MGHDK, CDR2 SYGVNS. V shed 3 bases and J shed 1 base, with 5 bases lying between them. CDR3 in DNA: TGTGCCAGCAGTGAGGGGGGCACAGATACGCAGTATTTT. This codes for CASSEGGTDTQYF.

This chain links TRBV2 with TRBJ1-2; D is uncertain. This CDR3 comprises 11 residues. V dropped 6 bases and J dropped 4 bases, with 6 bases sitting between them. Germline CDR1 SNHLY, CDR2 FYNNEI. The chain's CDR3 is CASSGSYGYTF. The CDR3 nucleotides read TGTGCCAGCAGCGGTAGCTATGGCTACACCTTC.

This clone has more than one count but fewer than ten. The chain is built from TRBV25-1 and TRBJ1-6, with D possibly TRBD1 on 6 matching bases. CDR3 length: 14 amino acids. Germline CDR1 reads MGHDK; CDR2 reads SYGVNS. Trimming took 3 bases from V and 8 from J, leaving 11 bases between them. The DNA for the CDR3 is TGTGCCAGCAGTGATGGCGGGGGCTATTCACCCCTCCACTTT. Translation: CASSDGGGYSPLHF.

The V call is TRBV30, the J call TRBJ2-7, with no clear D. The CDR3 runs 11 residues. The V end lost 4 bases, the J end lost 3 bases, and 7 bases lay between the germline ends. Germline V gives CDR1 GTSNPN, CDR2 SVGIG (reference sequence). In DNA form, the CDR3 reads TGTGCCTGGATGGACCTCTACGAGCAGTACTTC. This sequence encodes CAWMDLYEQYF.

The chain employs TRBV7-9 and TRBJ1-4; TRBD1 is a possible D gene (5 bases). Germline lookup yields CDR1 SEHNR and CDR2 FQNEAQ (reference sequence). The V end lost 0 bases, the J end lost 4 bases, and 9 bases lay between the germline ends. The CDR3 totals 15 residues. The CDR3 coding sequence is TGTGCCAGCAGCTTAGCGCGGGACCATAATGAAAAACTGTTTTTT. As protein: CASSLARDHNEKLFF.

The rearrangement links TRBV5-4 to TRBJ2-3; D perhaps matches TRBD1 (6 bases). CDR1 and CDR2 from the germline V gene are SGHNT and YYREEE (reference sequence). V was shortened by 1 base and J by 2 bases, with 11 bases between the two germline ends. The CDR3 runs to 15 residues. The CDR3 loop is CASSLYRVDTDTQYF. In DNA, the CDR3 is TGTGCCAGCAGCTTGTACAGGGTAGACACAGATACGCAGTATTTT.

About this clone itself: The sample has other DNA sequences that encode this CDR3 too. This chain uses TRBV18 with TRBJ1-1; D remains ambiguous. Germline V lookup: CDR1 KGHSH, CDR2 LQKENI. This CDR3 comprises 13 residues. Trimming pared 5 bases from V and 1 base from J, leaving 8 bases between. CDR3 sequence: CASSSGGNTEAFF. Written as DNA, the CDR3 is TGTGCCAGCTCATCAGGCGGGAACACTGAAGCTTTCTTT.

This clone was seen only once. The J gene is TRBJ2-7, the V gene TRBV2; TRBD1 is a possible D gene (5 bases). Germline-derived CDR1 and CDR2 are SNHLY and FYNNEI. V was cut by 7 bases and J by 5 bases, with 21 bases left in between. The CDR3 loop spans 15 amino acids. The CDR3 reads CASNIGGAKGNEQYF. CDR3 in DNA: TGTGCCAGCAACATTGGTGGGGCCAAAGGAAACGAGCAGTACTTC.

On this clone: The sample carries other DNA sequences with the same CDR3. The chain is built from TRBV7-2 and TRBJ1-1; D unclear. Germline-derived CDR1 and CDR2 are SGHTA and FQGNSA. The V end lost 3 bases, the J end lost 0 bases, and 5 bases lay between the germline ends. The CDR3 is 13 residues long. The CDR3 nucleotides read TGTGCCAGCAGCTTTTCGCTGAACACTGAAGCTTTCTTT. Translated: CASSFSLNTEAFF. Based on the CDR3 plus reference TRBV7-2 and TRBJ1-1, the full variable domain is GAGVSQSPSNKVTEKGKDVELRCDPISGHTALYWYRQSLGQGLEFLIYFQGNSAPDKSGLPSDRFSAERTGGSVSTLTIQRTQQEDSAVYLCASSFSLNTEAFFGQGTRLTVV.

The chain joins TRBV6-1 to TRBJ2-3, with D unresolved. V gave up 1 base and J gave up 4 bases, with 9 bases separating them. The CDR3 has 14 residues. CDR1 MNHNS and CDR2 SASEGT come from the germline V gene. In nucleotides, the CDR3 is TGTGCCAGCAGTGAAGGTGGAGTTGCAGATACGCAGTATTTT. It encodes CASSEGGVADTQYF.